This T cell receptor beta chain was identified in a study of shared clonotypes between healthy human individuals. The wider study: Donors, aged 18 to 49, were a couple of women and three men. Findings and caveats of the study: In having few donors, the study represented limited genetic and exposure-history diversity.

Here immunoSEQ multiplex PCR was the method, and the copy in TCRdb shows in-frame clones only, minus some. Of 630,000 or so clones listed, about 98% are singletons. As concerns this clone: Its antigen is undetermined.

The CDR3 is made up of 16 amino acids. V shed 0 bases, J shed 9 bases, and the junction held 9 bases outside the gene matches. Germline CDR1 reads LGHNA; CDR2 reads YSLEER. CD45RO-negative cells were positively selected for CCR7, leaving out terminally differentiated effector memory CD45RA+ cells. Caucasian adults living in Nashville, Tennessee, provided all samples. This sequence joins TRBV4-3 and TRBJ2-1; 9 bases agree with TRBD2. This clonotype was obtained from a man aged 25-45 years in good health. Sample: naive CD8+ T cells sorted from blood. In nucleotides, the CDR3 is TGCGCCAGCAGCCAAGATTCGGCTAGCGGGGAAGGTGAGCAGTTCTTC. Translation gives CASSQDSASGEGEQFF.